This T cell receptor beta chain was found in a study of shared clonotypes between healthy human individuals. This CDR3 has 16 residues. In germline, CDR1 is MGHRA, CDR2 YSYEKL. V shed 5 bases, J shed 4 bases, and the junction held 7 bases outside the gene matches. Only in-frame clones appear in the TCRdb table, and some are missing; sequencing was by immunoSEQ multiplex PCR. Of hundreds of thousands of clones detected, 96% appear once; the ten largest clones hold 0.11%. Study findings and constraints: The researchers took only blood, and tissue repertoires probably look different. Shared across a few donors were around 5% of the naive CD4 clonotypes.

In its sample, this clone was seen once. The antigen is not known. Terminally differentiated effector memory CD45RA+ cells were left out of the naive CD8 fraction, which was CD45RO-negative and positively selected for CCR7. This chain joins TRBV4-1 and TRBJ2-1, with TRBD2 identical over 11 bases. The material sequenced was naive CD8+ T cells sorted from blood. This receptor was obtained from a woman in her 30s in good health. CDR3 amino acids: CASSTPTSGTYNEQFF. CDR3 in DNA: TGCGCCAGCAGCACCCCGACTAGCGGGACATACAATGAGCAGTTCTTC.